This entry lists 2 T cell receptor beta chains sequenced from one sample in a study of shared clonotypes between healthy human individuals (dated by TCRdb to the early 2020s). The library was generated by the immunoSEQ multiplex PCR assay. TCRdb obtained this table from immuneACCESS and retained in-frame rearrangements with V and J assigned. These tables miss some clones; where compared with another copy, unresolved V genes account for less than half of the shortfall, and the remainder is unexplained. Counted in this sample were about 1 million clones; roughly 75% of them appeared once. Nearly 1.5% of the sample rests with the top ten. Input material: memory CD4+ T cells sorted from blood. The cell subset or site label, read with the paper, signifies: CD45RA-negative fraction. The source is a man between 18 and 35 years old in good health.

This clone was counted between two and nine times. The CDR3 DNA follows: TGTGCCTGGAAAAGGGCTAGCACAGATACGCAGTATTTT. It codes for CAWKRASTDTQYF. The chain carries TRBV30 and TRBJ2-3; D not certain. V lost 4 bases and J lost 0, with 8 bases in between. CDR3 length: 13 amino acids. The germline gives CDR1 GTSNPN, CDR2 SVGIG (reference sequence).

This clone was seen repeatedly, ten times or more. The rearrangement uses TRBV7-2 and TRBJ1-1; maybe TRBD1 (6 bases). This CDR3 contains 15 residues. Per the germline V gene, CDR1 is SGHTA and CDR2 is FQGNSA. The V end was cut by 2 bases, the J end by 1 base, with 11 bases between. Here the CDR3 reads CASSLTSQGNTEAFF. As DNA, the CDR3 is TGTGCCAGCAGCTTAACCTCACAGGGGAACACTGAAGCTTTCTTT. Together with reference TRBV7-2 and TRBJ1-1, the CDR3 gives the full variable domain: GAGVSQSPSNKVTEKGKDVELRCDPISGHTALYWYRQSLGQGLEFLIYFQGNSAPDKSGLPSDRFSAERTGGSVSTLTIQRTQQEDSAVYLCASSLTSQGNTEAFFGQGTRLTVV.